Listed here are 25 T cell receptor beta chains from one sample, sequenced in a study of blood T cell repertoires in COVID-19. Generated by immunoSEQ multiplex PCR, the TCRdb table keeps only in-frame clones and is missing some. The sample consists of around 210,000 clones, 85% to 90% of them appearing once. The sequencing sample was made of peripheral blood. The receptor source for this set is a woman aged 70-85 years with acute or convalescent COVID-19.

The chain couples TRBV19 to TRBJ1-3, with D tentatively TRBD1 (5 bases). This CDR3 has 14 residues. The V gene lost 3 bases and the J gene lost 2 bases, with 8 bases spanning the gap. Looked up from germline, CDR1 is LNHDA and CDR2 is SQIVND (reference sequence). DNA for the CDR3: TGTGCCAGTAGTATCGGAGGGGCTGGAAACACCATATATTTT. It yields the protein CASSIGGAGNTIYF.

This clone was seen more than once but under ten times. The chain combines TRBV10-2 with TRBJ1-6, with 12 bases lining up with TRBD1. The CDR3 is 18 amino acids. V shed 3 bases, J shed 7 bases, and the junction held 10 bases outside the gene matches. Germline CDR1 reads WSHSY; CDR2 reads SAAADI. This CDR3 reads CASSDLGTGGPRNSPLHF. DNA for the CDR3: TGCGCCAGCAGTGATCTGGGGACAGGGGGCCCTAGGAATTCACCCCTCCACTTT.

The chain couples TRBV6-2 or TRBV6-3 to TRBJ1-1; a weak D match, TRBD1 (5 bases). The germline CDR1 and CDR2 sequences are MNHEY and SVGEGT. With 0 bases removed from V and 9 bases from J, the gap between germline ends came to 14 bases. The CDR3 has 14 amino acids. Here the CDR3 reads CASSYSFQAGQAFF. The CDR3, as DNA: TGTGCCAGCAGTTACTCATTTCAGGCGGGACAAGCTTTCTTT.

This clone was found a few times. The chain couples TRBV15 to TRBJ1-6; 7 bases align to TRBD1. The V segment lost 5 bases and the J segment 9 bases; nucleotides outside the gene matches: 10. The CDR3 contains 15 residues. Germline V gene data show CDR1 as LNHNV and CDR2 as YYDKDF (reference sequence). Here the CDR3 DNA reads TGTGCCACCAGCGGTCGGGACAGACAAACTTCACCCCTCCACTTT. Its protein is CATSGRDRQTSPLHF.

In its sample, this clone was seen once. The chain uses TRBV6-2 or TRBV6-3 and TRBJ1-2; D is unresolved. The germline gives CDR1 MNHEY, CDR2 SVGEGT. This CDR3 has 13 amino acids. Trimming took 2 bases from V and 3 from J, leaving 7 bases between them. CDR3 in DNA: TGTGCCAGCAGTTACGCGCCCTACTATGGCTACACCTTC. Its protein is CASSYAPYYGYTF.

The chain links TRBV5-3 to TRBJ2-1; 7 nucleotides agree with TRBD2. TRBV5-3 counts as an open reading frame of uncertain function. The V gene end was trimmed by 7 bases and the J gene end by 1 base; junction bases not matched to a gene: 8. This CDR3 is built from 15 residues. CDR3 protein: CARARASGSYNEQFF. In nucleotides, the CDR3 is TGTGCCAGAGCCCGGGCTAGCGGATCCTACAATGAGCAGTTCTTC.

The chain employs TRBV9 and TRBJ1-4; no firm D call. Trimming stripped 0 bases from V and 7 bases from J, with 10 bases between. The CDR3 length is 14 residues. The germline CDR1 and CDR2 sequences are SGDLS and YYNGEE. This chain's CDR3 is CASSVDGEVEKLFF. The CDR3 DNA follows: TGTGCCAGCAGCGTAGACGGGGAAGTTGAAAAACTGTTTTTT.

This sequence joins TRBV29-1 and TRBJ2-7; D uncertain. Trimming cost V 5 bases and J 6 bases, with 23 bases left between them. The CDR3 is made up of 15 amino acids. The germline V gene encodes CDR1 SQVTM and CDR2 ANQGSEA. The CDR3 nucleotides are TGCAGCGTTTCGGCGGCTAGGCTGGGTTCTGGCGAGCAGTACTTC. Translating gives CSVSAARLGSGEQYF.

V gene TRBV6-6 combines with J gene TRBJ1-2, with 7 bases aligning to TRBD1. The CDR3 runs 15 residues. Per germline, CDR1 MNHNY and CDR2 SVGAGI (reference sequence). V was pared by 5 bases and J by 1 base, with 7 bases of the junction left unmatched. The CDR3 nucleotides read TGTGCCAGCAGTCCCCCTGACAGGGTTAACTATGGCTACACCTTC. This codes for CASSPPDRVNYGYTF.

The gene calls are TRBV7-6 and TRBJ2-3, with a weak D call TRBD1 (6 bases). This CDR3 has 18 residues. V lost 1 base to trimming and J lost 0 bases, with 17 bases between them. Germline values: CDR1 SGHVS, CDR2 FNYEAQ. CDR3 coding DNA: TGTGCCAGCAGCTTAGAAGTTCAGGGGCACTCTAGCACAGATACGCAGTATTTT. Translated: CASSLEVQGHSSTDTQYF.

In its sample, this clone was seen a few times. This chain links TRBV7-2 with TRBJ1-6; tentatively, D is TRBD1 (6 bases). This CDR3 spans 15 amino acids. V was cut by 4 bases and J by 9 bases, with 16 bases left in between. Germline lookup yields CDR1 SGHTA and CDR2 FQGNSA. CDR3 in amino acids: CASSSSWGGVSPLHF. Written as DNA, the CDR3 is TGTGCCAGCAGCTCTTCCTGGGGGGGCGTTTCACCCCTCCACTTT. Full variable domain (rest looked up from reference TRBV7-2 and TRBJ1-6): GAGVSQSPSNKVTEKGKDVELRCDPISGHTALYWYRQSLGQGLEFLIYFQGNSAPDKSGLPSDRFSAERTGGSVSTLTIQRTQQEDSAVYLCASSSSWGGVSPLHFGNGTRLTVT.

The genes are TRBV19 and TRBJ2-5; 13 positions agree with TRBD2. The CDR3 spans 15 residues. CDR1 and CDR2 (germline): LNHDA, SQIVND (reference sequence). V was pared by 5 bases and J by 5 bases, with 5 bases of the junction left unmatched. The CDR3 reads CASSVLAGGVETQYF. The CDR3 DNA reads as TGTGCCAGTAGTGTACTAGCGGGGGGGGTGGAGACCCAGTACTTC.

The chain employs TRBV5-1 and TRBJ1-3; 8 nucleotides line up with TRBD1. CDR1 is SGHRS, CDR2 YFSETQ, per germline. After removal of 2 bases from V and 8 bases from J, the junction contained 6 bases not matched to a gene. This CDR3 is 14 amino acids long. The CDR3 region has the DNA TGCGCCAGCAGCTTACAGGGGGAGAGGGACACCATATATTTT. Translated: CASSLQGERDTIYF.

The rearrangement links TRBV3-1 (or the pseudogene TRBV3-2) to TRBJ2-7, with 7 bases lining up with TRBD2. Germline V CDR1 and CDR2: LGHDT, YNNKEL (reference sequence). The CDR3 runs to 16 residues. The trim removed 1 base at V and 5 bases at J, leaving 11 bases unmatched. The CDR3 sequence: CASSQGKGGSLNEQYF. The CDR3 DNA follows: TGTGCCAGCAGCCAAGGGAAGGGCGGGAGCCTGAACGAGCAGTACTTC.

The chain joins TRBV6-1 to TRBJ1-1; 7 bases agree with TRBD1. This CDR3 spans 13 amino acids. The trim removed 2 bases at V and 8 bases at J, leaving 5 bases unmatched. Looked up from germline, CDR1 is MNHNS and CDR2 is SASEGT. The CDR3 here is CASSEIGGGEAFF. The CDR3 DNA reads TGTGCCAGCAGTGAAATAGGGGGCGGCGAAGCTTTCTTT.

Here the CDR3 DNA reads TGTGCCAGCAACAACCAGGAGGGATCGGGAGCTTTCTTT. Its translation: CASNNQEGSGAFF. The chain employs TRBV6-6 and TRBJ1-1; D is unresolved. The CDR3 spans 13 residues. The germline V gene has CDR1 MNHNY and CDR2 SVGAGI (reference sequence). V was clipped by 7 bases and J by 10 bases, with 19 bases between them.

The rearrangement uses TRBV7-9 and TRBJ2-1, with TRBD2 matching over 11 bases. The CDR3 covers 15 residues. The germline V gene encodes CDR1 SEHNR and CDR2 FQNEAQ (reference sequence). J gave up 7 bases and V 5 bases, and 7 bases lay outside the gene matches. CDR3 DNA sequence: TGTGCCAGCAGCCCAAGACTAGCGGGACTGAATGAGCAGTTCTTC. This codes for CASSPRLAGLNEQFF.

V and J are TRBV7-9 and TRBJ1-6; 8 bases map to TRBD1. The CDR3 covers 15 residues. The junction had 6 bases not matched to a gene; V was cut back by 6 bases and J by 5 bases. The V gene's germline CDR1 is SEHNR and CDR2 FQNEAQ (reference sequence). CDR3 sequence (DNA): TGTGCCAGCAGTATCACAGGGGGGAATAATTCACCCCTCCACTTT. It specifies CASSITGGNNSPLHF.

V usage is TRBV27 and J usage is TRBJ2-3, with 11 bases lining up with TRBD2. CDR3 length equals 15 residues. The germline CDR1 and CDR2 sequences are MNHEY and SMNVEV (reference sequence). The trim removed 3 bases at V and 6 bases at J, leaving 5 bases unmatched. The DNA of the CDR3 is TGTGCCAGCAGTTTTAGCGGGGGGGCCTTCGATACGCAGTATTTT. This gives the protein CASSFSGGAFDTQYF.

The chain combines TRBV18 with TRBJ2-1; a possible D gene is TRBD2 (6 bases). The germline V and J ends were trimmed by 4 bases and 5 bases, with 12 bases remaining between them. The CDR3 runs 14 residues. The germline gives CDR1 KGHSH, CDR2 LQKENI. DNA for the CDR3: TGTGCCAGCTCACTAACTCGACTAGACAATGAGCAGTTCTTC. It encodes CASSLTRLDNEQFF.

V gene TRBV9 combines with J gene TRBJ2-7; the match to TRBD2 covers 8 bases. This CDR3 comprises 17 residues. Germline lookup yields CDR1 SGDLS and CDR2 YYNGEE. With V trimmed by 0 bases and J by 5 bases, 13 bases remained unmatched. CDR3 coding DNA: TGTGCCAGCAGCGTAGGCCGATATGGGACTAGTTCAGACGAGCAGTACTTC. Its translation: CASSVGRYGTSSDEQYF.

Here the CDR3 DNA reads TGTGCCAGCAGCCAAGATCTAAGCGGGGCTCCCACAGATACGCAGTATTTT. Its protein is CASSQDLSGAPTDTQYF. The chain has TRBV4-2 and TRBJ2-3; 7 nucleotides agree with TRBD2. The V and J ends lost 0 bases and 2 bases, in that order; junction bases with no gene match: 8. This CDR3 has 17 residues. Looked up from germline, CDR1 is LGHNA and CDR2 is YNFKEQ.

The CDR3 region has the DNA TGTGCCAGCAGTCTCCAGGGGGGGAACACTGAAGCTTTCTTT. Translating gives CASSLQGGNTEAFF. The chain recombines TRBV28 with TRBJ1-1, with 7 bases that match TRBD1. Germline CDR1 and CDR2: MDHEN and SYDVKM. There are 14 residues in the CDR3. The ends lost 5 bases at V and 1 base at J; junction bases unmatched: 4.

In this sample, this clone turned up a few times. The chain has TRBV7-3 and TRBJ2-3; 7 bases match TRBD2. J gave up 6 bases and V 2 bases, and 5 bases lay outside the gene matches. Germline lookup yields CDR1 SGHTA and CDR2 FQGTGA. There are 14 residues in the CDR3. CDR3: CASSLVGGPDTQYF. The CDR3 coding sequence is TGTGCCAGCAGCTTAGTGGGAGGGCCTGATACGCAGTATTTT.

This chain links TRBV7-2 with TRBJ2-7, with unresolved D. CDR1 is SGHTA and CDR2 is FQGNSA in the germline V gene. V shed 1 base and J shed 0 bases, with 10 bases lying between them. The CDR3 runs to 15 residues. The CDR3 coding sequence is TGTGCCAGCAGCTTAGATCGGTGGAGCTCCTACGAGCAGTACTTC. Protein product: CASSLDRWSSYEQYF. Filled out from reference TRBV7-2 and TRBJ2-7, the complete variable domain reads GAGVSQSPSNKVTEKGKDVELRCDPISGHTALYWYRQSLGQGLEFLIYFQGNSAPDKSGLPSDRFSAERTGGSVSTLTIQRTQQEDSAVYLCASSLDRWSSYEQYFGPGTRLTVT.